The 21 T cell receptor beta chains given below trace back to one sample, sequenced in a study of T cells after yellow fever vaccination. From the 5' RACE reads, TCRdb called clonotypes with MiXCR, one entry per CDR3 protein. The table has about 350,000 distinct CDR3 sequences, around 13% seen once. The sample was CD4+ T cells sorted from PBMCs, taken 15 days after the yellow fever booster vaccination. The receptors stem from a man younger than 30 who received the YFV17D yellow fever vaccine.

The V call is TRBV24-1, the J call TRBJ2-3; D may be TRBD1 (6 bases). Trimming took 3 bases from V and 0 from J, leaving 9 bases between them. CDR1 is KGHDR and CDR2 is SFDVKD in the germline V gene. The CDR3 is 15 amino acids. CDR3 region: CATSDPGASTDTQYF. DNA of the CDR3: TGTGCCACCAGTGATCCAGGGGCTAGCACAGATACGCAGTATTTT.

In this sample, this clonotype turned up a few times. The chain links TRBV12-3 or TRBV12-4 to TRBJ1-1; D is perhaps TRBD1 (6 bases). The CDR3 contains 14 residues. V lost 6 bases and J lost 6, with 17 bases in between. CDR3 in DNA: TGTGCCAGCAGCCCCCGCAGGGGTGTCGCTGAAGCTTTCTTT. Amino acids: CASSPRRGVAEAFF.

This clonotype has more than one count but fewer than ten. The genes are TRBV4-3 and TRBJ2-5, with 10 bases identical to TRBD1. The CDR3 length is 16 residues. Germline V gives CDR1 LGHNA, CDR2 YSLEER. The J segment lost 4 bases and the V segment lost 0 bases, leaving 5 bases of the junction unmatched. This chain's CDR3 is CASSQEETGGRETQYF. For the CDR3, the DNA is TGCGCCAGCAGCCAAGAAGAGACAGGGGGCCGAGAGACCCAGTACTTC.

The V gene is TRBV25-1, the J gene TRBJ2-3; TRBD2 is a possible D gene (6 bases). Trimming took off 9 bases at V and 3 bases at J, with 13 bases between the two ends. From germline, CDR1 is MGHDK and CDR2 SYGVNS. This CDR3 comprises 13 residues. The chain's CDR3 is CASSRLATDTQYF. CDR3 in DNA: TGTGCCAGTAGCCGTCTAGCGACAGATACGCAGTATTTT.

This rearrangement joins TRBV9 to TRBJ2-5; D is possibly TRBD2 (5 bases). V was trimmed by 4 bases and J by 3 bases, leaving 10 bases between them. The V gene's germline CDR1 is SGDLS and CDR2 YYNGEE. The CDR3 runs to 13 residues. The CDR3 here is CASSFAREETQYF. As DNA, the CDR3 is TGTGCCAGCAGCTTTGCGAGGGAAGAGACCCAGTACTTC.

The gene calls are TRBV11-2 and TRBJ2-5; the D call may be TRBD1 or TRBD2 (5 bases each). The V end lost 4 bases, the J end lost 2 bases, and 14 bases lay between the germline ends. The germline V gene has CDR1 SGHAT and CDR2 FQNNGV. The CDR3 length is 15 residues. CDR3: CASSSGRGIQETQYF. The CDR3 region has the DNA TGTGCCAGCAGCTCCGGCCGGGGCATACAAGAGACCCAGTACTTC.

V usage is TRBV6-6 and J usage is TRBJ1-6; maybe TRBD1 (5 bases). V lost 2 bases to trimming and J lost 6 bases, with 5 bases between them. This CDR3 spans 13 amino acids. CDR1 and CDR2 (germline): MNHNY, SVGAGI (reference sequence). CDR3: CASSYRGNSPLHF. In DNA, the CDR3 is TGTGCCAGCAGTTACAGGGGTAATTCACCCCTCCACTTT.

This clonotype was seen a few times. This chain connects TRBV3-1 to TRBJ1-4; D not resolved. Germline V gene sequence: CDR1 LGHDT, CDR2 YNNKEL (reference sequence). The CDR3 is 15 amino acids. V was clipped by 4 bases and J by 1 base, with 10 bases between them. CDR3 bases: TGTGCCAGCAGCCCTTATCTAGGAACTAATGAAAAACTGTTTTTT. Amino acids: CASSPYLGTNEKLFF.

On this clonotype itself: The junction departs from germline at one end; a sequencing error may be responsible. The J gene is TRBJ1-4, the V gene TRBV7-2, with a weak D call TRBD1 (5 bases). The length of the CDR3 is 18 residues. The germline CDR1 and CDR2 sequences are SGHTA and FQGNSA. The CDR3 spells CASRLASHKFGALEKLFF. As DNA, the CDR3 is TGTGCCAGCAGATTAGCGTCCCACAAGTTCGGGGCCCTCGAAAAACTGTTTTTT.

The chain joins TRBV10-3 to TRBJ2-3; D is ambiguous. Germline V gives CDR1 ENHRY, CDR2 SYGVKD. The CDR3 runs 14 residues. The V gene lost 7 bases and the J gene lost 0 bases, with 11 bases spanning the gap. The DNA for the CDR3 is TGTGCCATCACAGGTGCCCCTAGCACAGATACGCAGTATTTT. Translating it yields CAITGAPSTDTQYF.

This sequence joins TRBV4-3 and TRBJ1-2; 8 bases align to TRBD1. This CDR3 comprises 16 residues. Trimming cost V 1 base and J 4 bases; bases outside gene matches: 8. Germline V lookup: CDR1 LGHNA, CDR2 YSLEER. CDR3 region: CASSQGNRGSSYGYTF. The CDR3 region has the DNA TGCGCCAGCAGCCAAGGGAACAGGGGGAGTAGCTATGGCTACACCTTC.

The sample holds a few counts of this clonotype. The chain recombines TRBV5-1 with TRBJ2-3; TRBD2 matches at 7 bases. This CDR3 has 15 amino acids. With 4 bases clipped from V and 2 bases from J, the junction kept 7 bases outside the gene matches. From germline, CDR1 is SGHRS and CDR2 YFSETQ. CDR3 region: CASSPGGFFTDTQYF. The CDR3 nucleotides read TGCGCCAGCAGCCCGGGGGGTTTTTTCACAGATACGCAGTATTTT. The full variable domain, with the rest looked up from reference TRBV5-1 and TRBJ2-3, is KAGVTQTPRYLIKTRGQQVTLSCSPISGHRSVSWYQQTPGQGLQFLFEYFSETQRNKGNFPGRFSGRQFSNSRSEMNVSTLELGDSALYLCASSPGGFFTDTQYFGPGTRLTVL.

This clonotype was seen a handful of times. This chain links TRBV15 with TRBJ2-2; the D call may be TRBD1 or TRBD2 (5 bases each). V lost 5 bases and J lost 0, with 22 bases in between. The germline CDR1 and CDR2 sequences are LNHNV and YYDKDF (reference sequence). The CDR3 sequence is 19 residues long. CDR3 nucleotide sequence: TGTGCCACCAGCGATGGGGCCGGGACCCTCTACGCGAACACCGGGGAGCTGTTTTTT. This translates into CATSDGAGTLYANTGELFF.

The gene calls are TRBV12-3 or TRBV12-4 and TRBJ1-2; TRBD1 is a possible D gene (5 bases). With 1 base removed from V and 7 bases from J, the gap between germline ends came to 22 bases. The CDR3 sequence is 17 residues long. The CDR3 loop is CASSLGGGRPQGGGYTF. CDR3 bases: TGTGCCAGCAGTTTAGGCGGAGGACGGCCCCAGGGTGGTGGCTACACCTTC.

This clonotype was found many times. The CDR3 is CASSLEFTEAFF. The CDR3 nucleotides are TGTGCCAGCAGCTTAGAATTCACTGAAGCTTTCTTT. The chain combines TRBV7-2 with TRBJ1-1, with unresolved D. CDR1 SGHTA and CDR2 FQGNSA come from the germline V gene. The length of the CDR3 is 12 residues. The germline V and J ends were trimmed by 1 base and 4 bases, with 4 bases remaining between them.

This clonotype rates as medium-sized. The CDR3 coding sequence is TGTGCCAGCAGCAGGGATGGCACAGATACGCAGTATTTT. Its translation is CASSRDGTDTQYF. The chain carries TRBV28 and TRBJ2-3, with D possibly TRBD1 on 5 matching bases. V was clipped by 6 bases and J by 1 base, with 8 bases between them. Germline CDR1 is MDHEN and CDR2 is SYDVKM. The CDR3 sequence is 13 residues long. Combining the CDR3 with reference TRBV28 and TRBJ2-3 gives the whole variable domain DVKVTQSSRYLVKRTGEKVFLECVQDMDHENMFWYRQDPGLGLRLIYFSYDVKMKEKGDIPEGYSVSREKKERFSLILESASTNQTSMYLCASSRDGTDTQYFGPGTRLTVL.

The sample holds many counts of this clonotype. The V gene is TRBV12-3 or TRBV12-4, the J gene TRBJ1-2; a possible D gene is TRBD1 (6 bases). Trimming left V 7 bases short and J 4 bases short, with 13 bases between. The CDR3 loop spans 13 amino acids. DNA of the CDR3: TGTGCCAGCACGGGGGGCGCTTCCTATGGCTACACCTTC. Amino acid sequence: CASTGGASYGYTF.

This clonotype has ten or more counts. The J gene is TRBJ1-5, the V gene TRBV12-3 or TRBV12-4; D perhaps matches TRBD1 (5 bases). The CDR3 spans 13 residues. V was shortened by 6 bases and J by 2 bases, with 8 bases between the two germline ends. CDR3 sequence (DNA): TGTGCCAGCAGGCAGGGTGGCAATCAGCCCCAGCATTTT. Protein sequence: CASRQGGNQPQHF.

This clonotype has more than one count but fewer than ten. This sequence joins TRBV5-1 and TRBJ2-5, with 7 bases that match TRBD2. Germline CDR1 is SGHRS and CDR2 is YFSETQ. Trimming at V came to 1 base and at J to 5 bases, leaving 11 bases not matched to a gene. The CDR3 sequence is 16 residues long. CDR3 sequence: CASSLPSGDYWETQYF. The CDR3 region has the DNA TGCGCCAGCAGCTTGCCAAGCGGGGATTATTGGGAGACCCAGTACTTC.

This clonotype was detected a few times. The chain has TRBV29-1 and TRBJ2-2, with TRBD2 as a possible D gene (7 bases). CDR3 length: 13 amino acids. V was shortened by 4 bases and J by 7 bases, with 13 bases between the two germline ends. Germline V gene sequence: CDR1 SQVTM, CDR2 ANQGSEA. DNA of the CDR3: TGCAGCGTTGTGCGGGGGCAAGTCGGGGAGCTGTTTTTT. The encoded protein is CSVVRGQVGELFF.

DNA of the CDR3: TGTGCCAGCAGCGATAGCGGCCTCAGCTCCTACAATGAGCAGTTCTTC. This encodes CASSDSGLSSYNEQFF. The chain employs TRBV3-1 and TRBJ2-1, with D perhaps matching TRBD2 (6 bases). V was clipped by 5 bases and J by 0 bases, with 14 bases between them. The CDR3 spans 16 residues. CDR1 is LGHDT and CDR2 is YNNKEL in the germline V gene (reference sequence).